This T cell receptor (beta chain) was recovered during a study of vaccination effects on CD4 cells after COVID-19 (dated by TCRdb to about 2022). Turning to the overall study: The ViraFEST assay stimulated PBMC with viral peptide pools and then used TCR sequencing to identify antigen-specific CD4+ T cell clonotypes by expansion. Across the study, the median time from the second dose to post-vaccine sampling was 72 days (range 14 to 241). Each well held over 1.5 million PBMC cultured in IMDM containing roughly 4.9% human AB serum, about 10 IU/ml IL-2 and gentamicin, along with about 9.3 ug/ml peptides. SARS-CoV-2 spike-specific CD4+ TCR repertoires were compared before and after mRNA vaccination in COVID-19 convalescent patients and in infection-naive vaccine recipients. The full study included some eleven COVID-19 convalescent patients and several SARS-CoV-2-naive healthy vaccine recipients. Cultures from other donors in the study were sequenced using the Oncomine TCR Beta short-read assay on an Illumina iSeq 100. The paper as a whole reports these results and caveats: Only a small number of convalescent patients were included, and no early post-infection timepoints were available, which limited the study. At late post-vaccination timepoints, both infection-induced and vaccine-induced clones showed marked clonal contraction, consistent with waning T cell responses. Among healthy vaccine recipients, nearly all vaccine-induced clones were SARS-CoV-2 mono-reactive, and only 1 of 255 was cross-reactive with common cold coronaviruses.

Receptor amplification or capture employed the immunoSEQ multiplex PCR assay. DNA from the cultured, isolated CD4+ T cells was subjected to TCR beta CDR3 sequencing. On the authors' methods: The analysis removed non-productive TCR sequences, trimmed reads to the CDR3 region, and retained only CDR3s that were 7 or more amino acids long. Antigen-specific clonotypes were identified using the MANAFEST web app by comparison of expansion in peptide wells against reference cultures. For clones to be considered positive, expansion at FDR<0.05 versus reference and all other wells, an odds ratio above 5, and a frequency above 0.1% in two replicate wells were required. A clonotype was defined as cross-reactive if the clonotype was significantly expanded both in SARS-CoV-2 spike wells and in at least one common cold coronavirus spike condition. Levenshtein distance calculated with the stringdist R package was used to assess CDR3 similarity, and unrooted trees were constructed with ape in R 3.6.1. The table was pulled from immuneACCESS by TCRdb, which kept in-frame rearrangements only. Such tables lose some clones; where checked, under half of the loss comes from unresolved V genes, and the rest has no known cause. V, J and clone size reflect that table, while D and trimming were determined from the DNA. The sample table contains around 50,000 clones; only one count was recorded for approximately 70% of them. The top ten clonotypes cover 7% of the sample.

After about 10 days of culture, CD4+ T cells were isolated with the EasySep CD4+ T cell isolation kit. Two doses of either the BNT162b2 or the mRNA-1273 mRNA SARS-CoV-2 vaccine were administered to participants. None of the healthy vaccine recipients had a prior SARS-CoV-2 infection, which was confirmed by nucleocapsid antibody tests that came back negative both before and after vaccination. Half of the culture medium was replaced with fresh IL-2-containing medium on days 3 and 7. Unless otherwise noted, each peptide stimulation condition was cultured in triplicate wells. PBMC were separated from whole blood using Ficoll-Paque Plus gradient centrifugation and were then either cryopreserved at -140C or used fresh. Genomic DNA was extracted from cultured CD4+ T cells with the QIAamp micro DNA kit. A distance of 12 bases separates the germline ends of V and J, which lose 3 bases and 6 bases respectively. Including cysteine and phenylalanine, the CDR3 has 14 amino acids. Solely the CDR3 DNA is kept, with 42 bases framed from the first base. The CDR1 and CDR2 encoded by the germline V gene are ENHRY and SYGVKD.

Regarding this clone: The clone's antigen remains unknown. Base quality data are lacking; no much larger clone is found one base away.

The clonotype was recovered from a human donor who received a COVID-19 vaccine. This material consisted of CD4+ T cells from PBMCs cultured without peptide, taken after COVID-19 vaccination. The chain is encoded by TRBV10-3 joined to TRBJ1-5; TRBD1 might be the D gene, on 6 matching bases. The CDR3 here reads CAISEGTWSQPQHF. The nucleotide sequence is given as TGTGCCATCAGTGAAGGGACATGGAGTCAGCCCCAGCATTTT.